The clone carrying this TCR beta chain has at least ten counts. Its specificity is not known. This entry belongs to a study of metastatic and nonmetastatic thyroid tumors. Overall study: Across peripheral blood and tumor or nodule tissue samples taken from malignant and benign thyroid patients, the repertoires were compared with one another.

In the study's own analysis: Variation in CDR3 across clinicopathological groups served as the basis for constructing a distant-metastasis classifier in papillary thyroid cancer. TCRdb reprocessed the PCR reads via MiXCR. The V and J calls follow TCRdb's processing rather than the paper's. The sample includes some 23,000 clones, about 13% of them seen just once. No treatment of any kind had been given to any patient before thyroid surgery. Losses at the gene ends were 3 bases for V and 4 bases for J; bases not matched to a gene: 6. Per germline, CDR1 SGHKS and CDR2 YYEKEE (reference sequence). The CDR3 is 15 amino acids. The study's findings and limits: Malignant tumors reportedly showed significantly higher TCR beta diversity than benign nodules in both blood and tumor.

This receptor was identified in a female donor with papillary thyroid cancer or a benign thyroid nodule (not recorded which). Some clones in this sample may be carry-over from other donors' samples. The chain carries TRBV5-5 and TRBJ2-7, with 11 nucleotides matching TRBD2. Specimen: blood. The CDR3 DNA follows: TGTGCCAGCAGCTACTCCGGGACTAGCGGTTACGAGCAGTACTTC. Protein product: CASSYSGTSGYEQYF.